This TCR beta chain was identified during a study of esophageal squamous cell carcinoma under preoperative chemotherapy. The CDR3 is 15 amino acids. In germline, CDR1 is SGHTA, CDR2 FQGNSA. Regarding this clonotype: Compared with germline, one end of the junction differs, possibly owing to a read error.

Each CDR3 protein gets one entry after TCRdb re-called the PCR reads with MiXCR. The data show fewer than 20,000 distinct CDR3 sequences, approximately 44% seen once. Time point reported: after preoperative PTX-NDP chemotherapy. The chain uses TRBV7-2 and TRBJ2-5; D may be TRBD2 (6 bases). This TCR derives from a human donor with esophageal squamous cell carcinoma. The donor label of this sample is uncertain. This material was collected from a patient given preoperative chemotherapy. CDR3 DNA: TGTGCCGCGGGGTTCACTGGCCGTGACCAAGAGACCCAGTATTTC. Amino acid sequence: CAAGFTGRDQETQYF.